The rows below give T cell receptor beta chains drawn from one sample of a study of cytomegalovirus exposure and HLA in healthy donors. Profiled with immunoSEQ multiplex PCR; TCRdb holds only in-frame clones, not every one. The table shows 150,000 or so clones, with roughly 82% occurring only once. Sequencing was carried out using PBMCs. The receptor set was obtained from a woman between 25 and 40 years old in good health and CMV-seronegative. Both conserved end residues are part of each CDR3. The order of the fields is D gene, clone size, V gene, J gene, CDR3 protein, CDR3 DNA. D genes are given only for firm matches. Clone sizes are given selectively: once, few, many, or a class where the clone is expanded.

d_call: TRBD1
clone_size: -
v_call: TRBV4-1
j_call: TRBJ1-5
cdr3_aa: CASSQRGTGGGSNQPQHF
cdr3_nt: TGCGCCAGCAGCCAACGCGGGACAGGGGGCGGTAGCAATCAGCCCCAGCATTTT

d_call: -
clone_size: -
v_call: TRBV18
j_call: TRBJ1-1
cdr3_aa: CASLRGENTEAFF
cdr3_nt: TGTGCCAGCTTAAGGGGCGAGAACACTGAAGCTTTCTTT

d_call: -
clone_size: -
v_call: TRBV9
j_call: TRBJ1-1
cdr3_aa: CASSRQNTEAFF
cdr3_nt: TGTGCCAGCAGCAGACAGAACACTGAAGCTTTCTTT

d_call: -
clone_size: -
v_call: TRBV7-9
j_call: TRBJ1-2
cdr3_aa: CASSLNPEYYGYTF
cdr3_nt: TGTGCCAGCAGCTTGAATCCCGAGTACTATGGCTACACCTTC

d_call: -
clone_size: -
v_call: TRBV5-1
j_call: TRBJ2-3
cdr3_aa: CASSFSPGASDTQYF
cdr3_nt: TGCGCCAGCAGCTTTTCTCCCGGAGCCTCAGATACGCAGTATTTT

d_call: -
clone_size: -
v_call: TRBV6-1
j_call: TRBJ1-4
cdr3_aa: CASIRPGWPELFF
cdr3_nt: TGTGCCAGCATACGGCCAGGGTGGCCTGAGCTGTTTTTT

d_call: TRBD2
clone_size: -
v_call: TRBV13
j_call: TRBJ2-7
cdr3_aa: CASSFTGLAGGGVEQYF
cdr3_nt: TGTGCCAGCAGCTTTACGGGACTAGCGGGAGGGGGGGTCGAGCAGTACTTC

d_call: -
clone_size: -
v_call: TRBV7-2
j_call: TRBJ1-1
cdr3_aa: CASSLGYGGGSEAFF
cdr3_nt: TGTGCCAGCAGCTTAGGCTACGGGGGGGGAAGTGAAGCTTTCTTT

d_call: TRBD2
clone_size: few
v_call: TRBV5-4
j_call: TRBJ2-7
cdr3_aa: CASSEGLAGLHSIEQYF
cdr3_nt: TGTGCCAGCAGCGAAGGACTAGCGGGATTGCATTCTATCGAGCAGTACTTC

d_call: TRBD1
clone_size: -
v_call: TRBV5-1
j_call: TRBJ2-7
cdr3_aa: CASSLNRGSSYEQYF
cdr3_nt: TGCGCCAGCAGCCTGAACAGGGGGAGCTCCTACGAGCAGTACTTC

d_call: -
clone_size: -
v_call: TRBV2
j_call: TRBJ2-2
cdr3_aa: CASSGGAARGGGELFF
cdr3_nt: TGTGCCAGCAGCGGCGGTGCTGCTAGGGGCGGCGGGGAGCTGTTTTTT

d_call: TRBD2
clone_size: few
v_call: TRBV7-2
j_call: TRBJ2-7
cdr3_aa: CASSSRTSGGRYEQYF
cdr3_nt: TGTGCCAGCAGCTCCCGGACTAGCGGGGGGAGGTACGAGCAGTACTTC

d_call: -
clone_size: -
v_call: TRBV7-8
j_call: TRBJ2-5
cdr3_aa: CASSLAETQYF
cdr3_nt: TGTGCCAGCAGCTTGGCTGAGACCCAGTACTTC

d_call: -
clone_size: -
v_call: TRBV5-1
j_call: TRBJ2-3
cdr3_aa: CASTTEGDPATDTQYF
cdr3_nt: TGCGCCAGCACTACGGAAGGGGATCCAGCAACAGATACGCAGTATTTT

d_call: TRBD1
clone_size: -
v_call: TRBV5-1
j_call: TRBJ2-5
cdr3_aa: CASSLAGTGGETQYF
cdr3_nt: TGCGCCAGCAGCTTGGCCGGGACAGGGGGAGAGACCCAGTACTTC

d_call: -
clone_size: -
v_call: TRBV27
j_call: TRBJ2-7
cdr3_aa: CASSSLSWPSDSYEQYF
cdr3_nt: TGTGCCAGCAGTTCATTGTCATGGCCTAGCGACTCCTACGAGCAGTACTTC

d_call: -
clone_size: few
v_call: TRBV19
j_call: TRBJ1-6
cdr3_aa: CASSTPGLGSPLHF
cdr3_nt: TGTGCCAGTAGTACCCCAGGCTTAGGATCACCCCTCCACTTT

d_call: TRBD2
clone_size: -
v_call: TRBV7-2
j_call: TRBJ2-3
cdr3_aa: CASSLASGGTDTQYF
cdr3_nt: TGTGCCAGCAGCTTAGCGAGCGGGGGGACAGATACGCAGTATTTT

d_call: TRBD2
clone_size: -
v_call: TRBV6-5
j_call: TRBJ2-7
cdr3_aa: CASSYSIAGGLREQYF
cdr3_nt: TGTGCCAGCAGTTACTCGATTGCGGGAGGGCTCAGGGAGCAGTACTTC

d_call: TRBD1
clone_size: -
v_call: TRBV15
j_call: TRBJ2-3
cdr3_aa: CATSRGTDASTDTQYF
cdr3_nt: TGTGCCACCAGCAGGGGGACAGACGCTAGCACAGATACGCAGTATTTT

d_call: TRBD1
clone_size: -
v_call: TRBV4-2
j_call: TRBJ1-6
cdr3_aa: CASLKRDRSDSPLHF
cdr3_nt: TGTGCCAGTCTAAAAAGGGACAGAAGCGATTCACCCCTCCACTTT

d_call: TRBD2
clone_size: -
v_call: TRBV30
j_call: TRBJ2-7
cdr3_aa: CAWSVLSSGDEQYF
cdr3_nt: TGTGCCTGGAGTGTACTGTCTAGCGGGGACGAGCAGTACTTC

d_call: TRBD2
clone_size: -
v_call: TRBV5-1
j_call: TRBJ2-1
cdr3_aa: CASSYDPAGASVEQFF
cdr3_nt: TGCGCCAGCAGCTACGACCCAGCGGGAGCATCCGTTGAGCAGTTCTTC

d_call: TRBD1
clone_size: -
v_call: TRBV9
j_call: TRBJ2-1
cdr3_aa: CASSDRGLTYNEQFF
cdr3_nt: TGTGCCAGCAGCGACAGGGGTCTAACCTACAATGAGCAGTTCTTC

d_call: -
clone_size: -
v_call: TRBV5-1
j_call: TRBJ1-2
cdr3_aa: CASSYGGGRGTPYGYTF
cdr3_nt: TGCGCCAGCAGCTATGGCGGGGGTCGAGGCACACCTTATGGCTACACCTTC

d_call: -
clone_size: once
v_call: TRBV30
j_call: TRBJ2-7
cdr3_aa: CAWATVHEQYF
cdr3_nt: TGTGCCTGGGCTACAGTGCACGAGCAGTACTTC

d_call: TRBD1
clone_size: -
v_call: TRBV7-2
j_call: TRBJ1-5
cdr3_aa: CASSLVGTGYSQPQHF
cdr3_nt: TGTGCCAGCAGCTTAGTTGGGACAGGGTATAGTCAGCCCCAGCATTTT

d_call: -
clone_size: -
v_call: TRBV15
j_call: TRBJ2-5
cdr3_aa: CATSRDTRGETQYF
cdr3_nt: TGTGCCACCAGCAGAGATACGCGAGGCGAGACCCAGTACTTC

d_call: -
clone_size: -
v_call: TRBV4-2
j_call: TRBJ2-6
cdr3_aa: CASSPPSGANVLTF
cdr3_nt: TGTGCCAGCAGCCCTCCCTCTGGGGCCAACGTCCTGACTTTC

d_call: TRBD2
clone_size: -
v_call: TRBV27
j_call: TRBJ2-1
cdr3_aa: CASSLAGAYNEQFF
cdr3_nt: TGTGCCAGCAGTTTGGCGGGAGCCTACAATGAGCAGTTCTTC

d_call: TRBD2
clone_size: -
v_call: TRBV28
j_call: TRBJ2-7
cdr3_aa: CASRPGLAGVGEQYF
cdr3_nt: TGTGCCAGCAGACCCGGACTAGCGGGAGTCGGCGAGCAGTACTTC

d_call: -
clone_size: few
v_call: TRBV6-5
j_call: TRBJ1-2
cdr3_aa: CASWSPGRADGYTF
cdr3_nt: TGTGCCAGCTGGAGTCCGGGAAGAGCTGATGGCTACACCTTC

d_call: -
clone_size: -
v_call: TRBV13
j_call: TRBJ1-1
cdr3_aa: CASSSQGNTEAFF
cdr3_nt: TGTGCCAGCAGCTCTCAGGGGAACACTGAAGCTTTCTTT

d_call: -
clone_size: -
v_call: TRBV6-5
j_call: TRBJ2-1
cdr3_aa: CASSRYNEQFF
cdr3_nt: TGTGCCAGCAGCCGGTACAATGAGCAGTTCTTC

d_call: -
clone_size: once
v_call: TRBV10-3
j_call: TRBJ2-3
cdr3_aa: CANSPGTTSSNTDTQYF
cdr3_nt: TGTGCCAACAGCCCCGGGACAACATCTTCCAACACAGATACGCAGTATTTT

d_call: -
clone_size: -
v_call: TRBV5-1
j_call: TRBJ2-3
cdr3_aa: CASSGGVFGTDTQYF
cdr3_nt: TGCGCCAGCAGCGGCGGAGTGTTCGGCACAGATACGCAGTATTTT

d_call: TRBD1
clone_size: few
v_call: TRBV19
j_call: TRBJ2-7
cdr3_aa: CASTSGTGISEQYF
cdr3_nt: TGTGCCAGTACCTCCGGGACAGGGATAAGCGAGCAGTACTTC

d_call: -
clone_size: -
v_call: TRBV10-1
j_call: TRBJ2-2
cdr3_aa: CASSGPTGELFF
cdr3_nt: TGCGCCAGCAGCGGTCCCACCGGGGAGCTGTTTTTT

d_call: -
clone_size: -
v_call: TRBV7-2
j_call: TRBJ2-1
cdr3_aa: CASSSTASSYNEQFF
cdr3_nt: TGTGCCAGCAGCTCCACAGCCAGCTCCTACAATGAGCAGTTCTTC

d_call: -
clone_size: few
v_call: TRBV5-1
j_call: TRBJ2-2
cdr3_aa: CASSHPITTGELFF
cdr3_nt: TGCGCCAGCAGCCACCCTATCACCACCGGGGAGCTGTTTTTT

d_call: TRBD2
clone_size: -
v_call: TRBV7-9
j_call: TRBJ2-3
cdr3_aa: CASSHPRERGTDTQYF
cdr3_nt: TGTGCCAGCAGCCACCCGCGGGAGAGAGGCACAGATACGCAGTATTTT

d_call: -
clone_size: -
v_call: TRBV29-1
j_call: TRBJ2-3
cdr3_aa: CSVEVVNTDTQYF
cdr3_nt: TGCAGCGTTGAAGTAGTAAACACAGATACGCAGTATTTT

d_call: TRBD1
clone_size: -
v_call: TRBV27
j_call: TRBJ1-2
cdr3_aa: CASKTTGAGYTF
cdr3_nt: TGTGCCAGCAAAACTACAGGGGCTGGCTACACCTTC

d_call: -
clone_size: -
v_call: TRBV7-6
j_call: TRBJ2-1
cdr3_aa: CASSLVFRDNEQFF
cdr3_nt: TGTGCCAGCAGCTTAGTATTCCGGGACAATGAGCAGTTCTTC

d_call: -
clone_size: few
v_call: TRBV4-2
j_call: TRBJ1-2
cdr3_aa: CASSQVLGDYGYTF
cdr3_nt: TGTGCCAGCAGCCAAGTTTTAGGGGACTATGGCTACACCTTC

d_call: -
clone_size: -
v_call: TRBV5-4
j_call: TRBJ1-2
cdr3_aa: CASSLRHHYGYTF
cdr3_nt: TGTGCCAGCAGCTTGAGACACCACTATGGCTACACCTTC

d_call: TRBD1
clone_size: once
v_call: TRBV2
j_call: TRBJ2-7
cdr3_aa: CASSERDRAYEQYF
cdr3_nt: TGTGCCAGCAGTGAAAGGGACAGGGCCTACGAGCAGTACTTC

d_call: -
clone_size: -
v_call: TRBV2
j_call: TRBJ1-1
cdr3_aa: CASSGSRGQNTEAFF
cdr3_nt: TGTGCCAGCAGTGGGAGTAGGGGTCAGAACACTGAAGCTTTCTTT

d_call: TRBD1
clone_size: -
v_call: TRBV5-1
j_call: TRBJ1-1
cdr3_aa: CASSLGQGAMNTEAFF
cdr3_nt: TGCGCCAGCAGCCTCGGACAGGGGGCTATGAACACTGAAGCTTTCTTT

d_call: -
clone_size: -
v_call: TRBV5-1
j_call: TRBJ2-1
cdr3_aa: CASSPGRGRSRNNEQFF
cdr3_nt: TGCGCCAGCAGCCCCGGCCGGGGGAGGAGTCGAAACAATGAGCAGTTCTTC

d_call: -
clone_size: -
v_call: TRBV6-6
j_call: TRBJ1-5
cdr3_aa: CASSYEEGQPQHF
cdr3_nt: TGTGCCAGCAGTTACGAGGAAGGTCAGCCCCAGCATTTT

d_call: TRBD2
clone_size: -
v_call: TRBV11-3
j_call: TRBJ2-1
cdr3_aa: CASSPSANVGGRNEQFF
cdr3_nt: TGTGCCAGCAGCCCCTCAGCTAACGTGGGAGGGCGCAATGAGCAGTTCTTC

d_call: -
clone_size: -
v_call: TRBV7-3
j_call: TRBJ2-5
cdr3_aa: CASSLSGGRERQYF
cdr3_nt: TGTGCCAGCAGCTTATCCGGGGGGCGTGAGCGCCAGTACTTC

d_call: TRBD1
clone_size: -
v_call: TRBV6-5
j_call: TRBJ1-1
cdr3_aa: CASRRGQLNTEAFF
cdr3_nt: TGTGCCAGCAGAAGGGGACAGCTGAACACTGAAGCTTTCTTT